Shown below are 20 T cell receptor beta chains from a single sample sequenced in a study of blood T cell repertoires in COVID-19. Profiled with immunoSEQ multiplex PCR; TCRdb holds only in-frame clones, not every one. Of 250,000 or so clones listed, around four fifths were seen once; the top ten hold 5% to 7%. The sample consisted of peripheral blood. Receptors originate from a woman aged 60-70 years with active or convalescent COVID-19.

Many counts were recorded for this clone. The V gene is TRBV29-1, the J gene TRBJ1-4, with TRBD1 matching over 9 bases. V shed 1 base, J shed 5 bases, and the junction held 8 bases outside the gene matches. Germline V gene data show CDR1 as SQVTM and CDR2 as ANQGSEA. The CDR3 is 16 residues long. CDR3 in DNA: TGCAGCGTTGAAGGGACAGGGGCAGGAGGGAATGAAAAACTGTTTTTT. It yields the protein CSVEGTGAGGNEKLFF.

This sequence joins TRBV5-6 and TRBJ2-3, with 9 bases fitting TRBD2. The CDR3 has 17 amino acids. J gave up 3 bases and V 4 bases, and 12 bases lay outside the gene matches. CDR1 is SGHDT, CDR2 YYEEEE, per germline. CDR3 sequence: CASSHFLRGGSTDTQYF. CDR3 in DNA: TGTGCCAGCAGCCACTTTTTGCGGGGGGGCAGTACAGATACGCAGTATTTT.

The rearrangement uses TRBV6-6 and TRBJ2-7; possibly TRBD1 for D (8 bases). The V end was cut by 5 bases, the J end by 1 base, with 12 bases between. The germline V gene has CDR1 MNHNY and CDR2 SVGAGI (reference sequence). The CDR3 length is 14 residues. In DNA, the CDR3 is TGTGCCAGCAGTCACAGGGGGGGGTCCTACGAGCAGTACTTC. Its translation: CASSHRGGSYEQYF.

The rearrangement links TRBV3-1 (or the pseudogene TRBV3-2) to TRBJ2-5, with D perhaps TRBD2 (6 bases). Germline V lookup: CDR1 LGHDT, CDR2 YNNKEL (reference sequence). Trimming took off 4 bases at V and 4 bases at J, with 13 bases between the two ends. This CDR3 has 14 residues. The CDR3 DNA reads TGTGCCAGCAGCCTGACCATAGCGGTAGAGACCCAGTACTTC. Amino acid sequence: CASSLTIAVETQYF.

This clone was detected once. This chain joins TRBV5-1 and TRBJ2-5, with TRBD2 matching 8 bases. The trim removed 0 bases at V and 5 bases at J, leaving 9 bases unmatched. The length of the CDR3 is 16 residues. Germline assignment: CDR1 SGHRS and CDR2 YFSETQ. CDR3 coding DNA: TGCGCCAGCAGCTTGGTTACGGGCGGGAGGAGGGAGACCCAGTACTTC. Translation: CASSLVTGGRRETQYF.

This chain uses TRBV28 with TRBJ1-2; perhaps TRBD1 as D (6 bases). The germline CDR1 and CDR2 sequences are MDHEN and SYDVKM. CDR3 length: 13 amino acids. Trimming pared 4 bases from V and 4 bases from J, leaving 10 bases between. The CDR3 DNA reads as TGTGCCAGCAGTTACGGGACAACCTATGGCTACACCTTC. It encodes CASSYGTTYGYTF.

This clone came up a few times. J is TRBJ2-1 and V is TRBV2; maybe TRBD1 (5 bases). Germline values: CDR1 SNHLY, CDR2 FYNNEI. The CDR3 is made up of 15 amino acids. V was pared by 3 bases and J by 6 bases, with 15 bases between. CDR3 region: CASSEDTGVINEQFF. The DNA for the CDR3 is TGTGCCAGCAGTGAGGATACAGGAGTGATCAATGAGCAGTTCTTC.

The chain couples TRBV24-1 to TRBJ1-2; 7 nucleotides agree with TRBD1. The V and J ends lost 3 bases and 8 bases, in that order; junction bases with no gene match: 11. In germline, CDR1 is KGHDR, CDR2 SFDVKD. The CDR3 is 15 residues long. This CDR3 reads CATSDVHRGRVGYTF. In DNA, the CDR3 is TGTGCCACCAGTGATGTCCATAGGGGGCGCGTGGGCTACACCTTC.

This chain uses TRBV7-3 with TRBJ1-4; 8 positions agree with TRBD1. The CDR3 length is 15 residues. J lost 8 bases, V lost 0 bases, and 5 bases had no gene match. Germline CDR1 is SGHTA and CDR2 is FQGTGA. The CDR3 bases are TGTGCCAGCAGCTTAACGGGGGACAGGAACGAAAAACTGTTTTTT. Protein product: CASSLTGDRNEKLFF. The whole variable domain, filled in from reference TRBV7-3 and TRBJ1-4, reads GAGVSQTPSNKVTEKGKYVELRCDPISGHTALYWYRQSLGQGPEFLIYFQGTGAADDSGLPNDRFFAVRPEGSVSTLKIQRTERGDSAVYLCASSLTGDRNEKLFFGSGTQLSVL.

This chain links TRBV30 with TRBJ1-4; TRBD1 agrees at 9 bases. J was trimmed by 10 bases and V by 4 bases; bases with no gene match: 10. The V gene's germline CDR1 is GTSNPN and CDR2 SVGIG (reference sequence). CDR3 length: 14 residues. CDR3 bases: TGTGCCTGGATGGGCCAAATGACAGGGGGAAAACTGTTTTTT. As protein: CAWMGQMTGGKLFF.

The V and J genes are TRBV7-2 and TRBJ2-2; D gene unclear. V lost 4 bases and J 7 bases, leaving 10 bases between the germline ends. This CDR3 region has 13 residues. Germline V lookup: CDR1 SGHTA, CDR2 FQGNSA. The CDR3 protein is CASSSDLNGELFF. Here the CDR3 DNA reads TGTGCCAGCAGCTCCGACTTGAACGGGGAGCTGTTTTTT.

The chain carries TRBV28 and TRBJ1-5; the match to TRBD1 covers 7 bases. The CDR3 spans 16 residues. With 6 bases clipped from V and 3 bases from J, the junction kept 11 bases outside the gene matches. Germline CDR1 and CDR2: MDHEN and SYDVKM. CDR3 nucleotide sequence: TGTGCCAGCAGCCGCCCCCCAGGGGGTGACAATCAGCCCCAGCATTTT. As protein: CASSRPPGGDNQPQHF.

This rearrangement joins TRBV7-3 to TRBJ2-3; a weak D match, TRBD2 (5 bases). V dropped 5 bases and J dropped 2 bases, with 14 bases sitting between them. The CDR3 loop spans 15 amino acids. Germline V lookup: CDR1 SGHTA, CDR2 FQGTGA. CDR3 DNA: TGTGCCAGCAGCCCCGGGGAGCGGCCCACAGATACGCAGTATTTT. It yields the protein CASSPGERPTDTQYF. Looking up the rest from reference TRBV7-3 and TRBJ2-3 gives the full variable domain: GAGVSQTPSNKVTEKGKYVELRCDPISGHTALYWYRQSLGQGPEFLIYFQGTGAADDSGLPNDRFFAVRPEGSVSTLKIQRTERGDSAVYLCASSPGERPTDTQYFGPGTRLTVL.

The table lists this clone with a count of one. The J gene is TRBJ1-2, the V gene TRBV19, with TRBD1 matching over 11 bases. V was pared by 4 bases and J by 6 bases, with 10 bases of the junction left unmatched. Germline V CDR1 and CDR2: LNHDA, SQIVND (reference sequence). The CDR3 has 16 amino acids. CDR3 bases: TGTGCCAGTAGTACCCGGACAGGGGGCATTAGTAATGGCTACACCTTC. It translates to CASSTRTGGISNGYTF. Full variable domain (remainder filled in from reference TRBV19 and TRBJ1-2): DGGITQSPKYLFRKEGQNVTLSCEQNLNHDAMYWYRQDPGQGLRLIYYSQIVNDFQKGDIAEGYSVSREKKESFPLTVTSAQKNPTAFYLCASSTRTGGISNGYTFGSGTRLTVV.

This clone was found a few times. The V gene is TRBV6-1, the J gene TRBJ1-1; D not resolved. Germline V gene data show CDR1 as MNHNS and CDR2 as SASEGT. V dropped 0 bases and J dropped 7 bases, with 3 bases sitting between them. The CDR3 contains 11 residues. CDR3 nucleotides: TGTGCCAGCAGTGAAGCATATGAAGCTTTCTTT. The encoded protein is CASSEAYEAFF.

This chain uses TRBV5-5 with TRBJ1-4; TRBD1 matches at 10 bases. CDR1 and CDR2 (germline): SGHKS, YYEKEE (reference sequence). CDR3 length: 16 residues. J lost 8 bases, V lost 3 bases, and 10 bases had no gene match. CDR3 residues: CASSSRTGGQGEKLFF. The CDR3 nucleotides are TGTGCCAGCAGCTCCCGGACAGGGGGACAAGGAGAAAAACTGTTTTTT.

The gene calls are TRBV5-1 and TRBJ2-1, with D tentatively TRBD2 (6 bases). V was cut by 4 bases and J by 3 bases, with 8 bases left in between. Looked up from germline, CDR1 is SGHRS and CDR2 is YFSETQ. This CDR3 region has 13 residues. CDR3 bases: TGCGCCAGCAGCGTGGACTACTACAATGAGCAGTTCTTC. Amino acids: CASSVDYYNEQFF.

For the CDR3, the DNA is TGTGCCAGCAGCCTCGGGACTAGCGAGGAGCAGTACTTC. Its translation: CASSLGTSEEQYF. The chain carries TRBV3-1 (or the pseudogene TRBV3-2) and TRBJ2-7; TRBD2 aligns across 10 bases. The CDR3 is made up of 13 amino acids. CDR1 is LGHDT and CDR2 is YNNKEL in the germline V gene (reference sequence). V gave up 4 bases and J gave up 7 bases; unmatched junction bases: 4.

V is TRBV7-9 and J is TRBJ2-3; D is unresolved. Germline V gives CDR1 SEHNR, CDR2 FQNEAQ (reference sequence). There are 13 residues in the CDR3. V was cut by 5 bases and J by 0 bases, with 6 bases left in between. CDR3: CASSPTSTDTQYF. The CDR3 coding sequence is TGTGCCAGCAGCCCTACCAGCACAGATACGCAGTATTTT.

This clone was recorded once. The CDR3 is CASSWTGETDTQYF. CDR3 nucleotide sequence: TGTGCCAGTAGTTGGACGGGAGAAACAGATACGCAGTATTTT. This rearrangement joins TRBV19 to TRBJ2-3, with D possibly being TRBD2 (6 bases). Germline assignment: CDR1 LNHDA and CDR2 SQIVND (reference sequence). V lost 5 bases to trimming and J lost 3 bases, with 12 bases between them. CDR3 size: 14 residues.